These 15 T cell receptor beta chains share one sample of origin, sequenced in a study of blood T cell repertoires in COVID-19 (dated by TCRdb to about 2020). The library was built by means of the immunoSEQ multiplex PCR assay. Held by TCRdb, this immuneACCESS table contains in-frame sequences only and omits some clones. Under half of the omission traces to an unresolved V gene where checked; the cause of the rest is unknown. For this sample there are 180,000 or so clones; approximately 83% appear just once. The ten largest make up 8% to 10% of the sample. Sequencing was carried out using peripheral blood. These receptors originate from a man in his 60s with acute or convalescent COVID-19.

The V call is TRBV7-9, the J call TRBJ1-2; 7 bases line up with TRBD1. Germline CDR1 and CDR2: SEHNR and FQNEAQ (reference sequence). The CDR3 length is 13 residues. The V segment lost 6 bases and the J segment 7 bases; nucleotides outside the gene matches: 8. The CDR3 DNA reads TGTGCCAGCAGTTCTCAGGGGGTGGGTGGCTACACCTTC. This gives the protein CASSSQGVGGYTF.

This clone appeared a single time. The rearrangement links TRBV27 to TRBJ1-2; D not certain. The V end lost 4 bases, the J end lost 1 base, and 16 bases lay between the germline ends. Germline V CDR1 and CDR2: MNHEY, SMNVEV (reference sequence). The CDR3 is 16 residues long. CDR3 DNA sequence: TGTGCCAGCAGTTCCCCCTCGGCGGGCGGTAACTATGGCTACACCTTC. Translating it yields CASSSPSAGGNYGYTF.

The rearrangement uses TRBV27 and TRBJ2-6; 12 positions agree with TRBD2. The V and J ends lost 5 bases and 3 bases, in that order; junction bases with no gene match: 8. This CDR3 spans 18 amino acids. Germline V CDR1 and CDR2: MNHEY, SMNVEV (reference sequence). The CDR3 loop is CASSRLAGASGGANVLTF. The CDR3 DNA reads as TGTGCCAGCAGTAGACTAGCGGGAGCCTCGGGTGGGGCCAACGTCCTGACTTTC. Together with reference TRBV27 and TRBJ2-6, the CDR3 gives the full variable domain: EAQVTQNPRYLITVTGKKLTVTCSQNMNHEYMSWYRQDPGLGLRQIYYSMNVEVTDKGDVPEGYKVSRKEKRNFPLILESPSPNQTSLYFCASSRLAGASGGANVLTFGAGSRLTVL.

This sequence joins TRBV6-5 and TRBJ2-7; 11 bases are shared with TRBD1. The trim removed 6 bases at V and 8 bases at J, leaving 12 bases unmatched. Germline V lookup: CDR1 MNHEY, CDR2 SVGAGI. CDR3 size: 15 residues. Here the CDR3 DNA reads TGTGCCAGCAGCGCCCTGGGACAGGGGGGTGTCAAGCAGTACTTC. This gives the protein CASSALGQGGVKQYF.

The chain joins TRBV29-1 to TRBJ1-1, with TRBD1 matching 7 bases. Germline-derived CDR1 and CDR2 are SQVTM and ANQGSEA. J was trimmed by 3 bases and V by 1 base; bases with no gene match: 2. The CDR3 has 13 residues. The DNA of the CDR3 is TGCAGCGTTGAAGTTACAGGGGACACTGAAGCTTTCTTT. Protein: CSVEVTGDTEAFF.

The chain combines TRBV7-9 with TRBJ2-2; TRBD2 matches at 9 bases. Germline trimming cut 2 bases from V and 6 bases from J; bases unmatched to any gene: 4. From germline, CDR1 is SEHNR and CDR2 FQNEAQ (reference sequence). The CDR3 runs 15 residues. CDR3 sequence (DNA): TGTGCCAGCAGCTTATATGGACTAGCGTCCGGGGAGCTGTTTTTT. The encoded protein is CASSLYGLASGELFF.

The CDR3 nucleotides are TGTGCCAGCAGCTTAGGCGACACCGGGGAGCTGTTTTTT. It translates to CASSLGDTGELFF. The J gene is TRBJ2-2, the V gene TRBV7-9, with no clear D. Germline loops: CDR1 SEHNR, CDR2 FQNEAQ (reference sequence). Trimming cost V 1 base and J 3 bases, with 3 bases left between them. The CDR3 is made up of 13 amino acids.

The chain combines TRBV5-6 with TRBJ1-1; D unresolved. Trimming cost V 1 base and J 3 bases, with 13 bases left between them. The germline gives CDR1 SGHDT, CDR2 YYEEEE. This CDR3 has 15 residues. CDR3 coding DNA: TGTGCCAGCAGCTTGAGGTCGACAAGTCACACTGAAGCTTTCTTT. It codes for CASSLRSTSHTEAFF. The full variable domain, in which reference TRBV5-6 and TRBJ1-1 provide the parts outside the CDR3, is DAGVTQSPTHLIKTRGQQVTLRCSPKSGHDTVSWYQQALGQGPQFIFQYYEEEERQRGNFPDRFSGHQFPNYSSELNVNALLLGDSALYLCASSLRSTSHTEAFFGQGTRLTVV.

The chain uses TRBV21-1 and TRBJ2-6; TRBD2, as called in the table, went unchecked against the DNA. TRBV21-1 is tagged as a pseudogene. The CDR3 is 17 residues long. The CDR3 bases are TGTGCCAGCAGCAAATATGGAGGAAGCTCTGGGGCCAACGTCCTGACTTTC. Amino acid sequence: CASSKYGGSSGANVLTF.

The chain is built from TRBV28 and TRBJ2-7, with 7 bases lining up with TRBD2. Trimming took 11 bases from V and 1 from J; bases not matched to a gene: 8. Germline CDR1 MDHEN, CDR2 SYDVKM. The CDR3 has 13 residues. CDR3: CAGGRAESYEQYF. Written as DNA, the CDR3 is TGTGCCGGTGGGAGGGCGGAGTCCTACGAGCAGTACTTC. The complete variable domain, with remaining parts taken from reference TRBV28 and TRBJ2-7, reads DVKVTQSSRYLVKRTGEKVFLECVQDMDHENMFWYRQDPGLGLRLIYFSYDVKMKEKGDIPEGYSVSREKKERFSLILESASTNQTSMYLCAGGRAESYEQYFGPGTRLTVT.

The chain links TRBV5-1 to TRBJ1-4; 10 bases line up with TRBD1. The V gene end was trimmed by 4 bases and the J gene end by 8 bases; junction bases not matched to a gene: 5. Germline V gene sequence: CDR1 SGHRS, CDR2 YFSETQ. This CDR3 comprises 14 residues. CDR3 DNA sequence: TGCGCCAGCAGCACCGGGACAGGGGAAGAAAAACTGTTTTTT. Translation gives CASSTGTGEEKLFF.

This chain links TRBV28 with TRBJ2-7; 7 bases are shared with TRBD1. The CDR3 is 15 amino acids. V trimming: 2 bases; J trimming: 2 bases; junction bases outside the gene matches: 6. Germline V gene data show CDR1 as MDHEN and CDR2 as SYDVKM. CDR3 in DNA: TGTGCCAGCAGTTTAACGACAGGGATGCCCTACGAGCAGTACTTC. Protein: CASSLTTGMPYEQYF.

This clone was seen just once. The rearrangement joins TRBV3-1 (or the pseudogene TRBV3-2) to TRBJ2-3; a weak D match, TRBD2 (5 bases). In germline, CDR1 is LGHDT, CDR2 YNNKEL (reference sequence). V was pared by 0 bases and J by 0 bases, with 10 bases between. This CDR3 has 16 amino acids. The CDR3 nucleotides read TGTGCCAGCAGCCAAGATCCCCGGAGGAGCACAGATACGCAGTATTTT. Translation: CASSQDPRRSTDTQYF.

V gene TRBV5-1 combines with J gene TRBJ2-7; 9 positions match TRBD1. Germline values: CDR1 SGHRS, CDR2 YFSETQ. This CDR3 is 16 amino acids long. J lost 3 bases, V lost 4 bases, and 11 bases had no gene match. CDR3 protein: CASSVQQGAFVYEQYF. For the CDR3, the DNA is TGCGCCAGCAGCGTCCAACAGGGGGCGTTTGTCTACGAGCAGTACTTC.

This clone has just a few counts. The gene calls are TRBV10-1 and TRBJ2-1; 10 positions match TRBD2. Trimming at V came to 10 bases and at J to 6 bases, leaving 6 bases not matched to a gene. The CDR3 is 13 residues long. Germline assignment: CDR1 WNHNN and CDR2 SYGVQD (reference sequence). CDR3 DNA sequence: TGCGCCACAGGGGCTAGCGGGAGCAATGAGCAGTTCTTC. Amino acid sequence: CATGASGSNEQFF.